Described below is a single T cell receptor (beta chain) sequence and its context. These data belong to a study of control samples from healthy donors and cancer patients. The germline gives CDR1 MNHEY, CDR2 SMNVEV (reference sequence). V lost 3 bases to trimming and J lost 2 bases, with 8 bases between them. The CDR3 consists of 13 residues. Data came from immunoSEQ multiplex PCR; TCRdb stores just in-frame clones and leaves some out. The table records some 150,000 clones, roughly nine tenths of them present only once. The sample taken for sequencing was blood. V gene TRBV27 combines with J gene TRBJ2-7, with D unresolved. The TCR originated in a man between 18 and 29 years old in good health. The CDR3 coding sequence is TGTGCCAGCAGTTTCAGCAACCCCTACGAGCAGTACTTC. Its protein product is CASSFSNPYEQYF.